What follows is one TCR beta chain and its context. This clone's antigen is unknown. Per-base quality was not reported, and no clone a single base away is much larger than it. This record comes from a study of shared clonotypes between healthy human individuals (dated by TCRdb to the early 2020s). Study-level background: The cohort included three men and a couple of women between 18 and 49 years of age. Per donor, three plates each were used for CD4 naive and CD4 memory, two for CD8 naive, and one for CD8 memory. Blood TCR repertoires of several healthy adults were deeply sequenced to estimate repertoire size and the extent of clonotype sharing between individuals. Libraries were prepared and TCR repertoires were sequenced by different laboratories using diverse techniques, in order to increase sequencing depth and limit assay-specific biases. Each donor's leukapheresis produced roughly between about 0.9 and 9.5 billion PBMCs.

CD8 naive samples were CD45RO-negative cells positively selected for CCR7, giving a CD45RA+CCR7+ population that excluded TemRA cells. Healthy HIV-negative adults with no recently reported acute infections or vaccinations were included as donors. Every donor was a Caucasian adult living in Nashville, Tennessee, USA. After blood collection by leukapheresis, PBMCs were isolated using Ficoll-Histopaque density gradient centrifugation and then cryopreserved in the vapor phase of liquid nitrogen. Analytical flow cytometry was used to check the purity and quantity of each magnetically sorted T cell population. Genomic DNA was isolated from each sorted fraction and quantified by UV absorbance on a Nanodrop 2000c. General study outcomes and caveats: When four donors were compared, the shared fraction of clonotypes was about 5.5% for naive CD4, 3.5% for naive CD8, roughly 2.5% for memory CD4, and approximately 0.4% for memory CD8. Pairwise subsampling led to the expectation that sequencing depth would affect the degree of clonotype sharing among donors. Sampling was restricted to blood, and TCR repertoires in tissues likely differ from the TCR repertoires found in blood. Naive subsets generally had larger estimated clonotype richness than memory subsets. Compared with non-shared clonotypes, clonotypes shared by all four sorted-subset donors had higher generation probabilities. Because the study included a small number of donors, the genetic and exposure-history diversity represented was limited. Even with the large sequencing depth, rarefaction of the sorted-subset datasets indicated that sequencing was incomplete.

Using the deep immunoSEQ assay, TCR CDR3 regions were amplified from genomic DNA by multiplex PCR. For each cell subset, the extracted genomic DNA was distributed evenly across all wells of several immunoSEQ 96-well plates, and each plate served as one replicate. For sorted subsets, each replicate PCR was loaded with approximately 0.2 ug genomic DNA, equivalent to approximately 33,000 T cell genomes. Purified libraries were quantified with a Qubit 3.0 fluorometer, sized on a Bioanalyzer 2100, and re-quantified with the KAPA Library Quantification kit. Every immunoSEQ 96-well plate was sequenced on a separate single-read 150-cycle Illumina NextSeq 550 flow cell. The published analysis was carried out like this. The immunoSEQ output contained only junctional sequences without quality scores, so filtering could not match that applied to full-length reads. Sequences were annotated with PyIR, a Python wrapper for IgBLAST v1.9, using IMGT germline references to assign V/J genes and CDR3. Reads were removed for weak V/J assignments (E-value above 1e-6), missing CDR3, stop codons, out-of-frame junctions, or ambiguous translated residues. A V3J clonotype was defined by an identical inferred V gene, J gene, and CDR3 amino acid sequence. Percentage overlap between repertoires was computed as shared unique clonotypes divided by the size of the smaller repertoire. Repertoire richness was assessed with RTK rarefaction, the Chao1 estimator, and Recon v2.1 estimates of unobserved clonotypes. Generation probabilities were computed with OLGA for all TCRbeta clonotypes obtained by the gDNA method from a handful of donors. The clones in this table, taken by TCRdb from immuneACCESS, are in-frame only. Not every clone is retained; where verified, under half of the shortfall comes from an unresolved V gene, and the cause of the rest is unknown. That table is the source of V, J and clone size, and D and trimming were worked out from the DNA. In this sample the table shows over 800,000 clones, 90% to 95% of which occur a single time. The top ten constitute less than 25% of the sample.

CDR1 and CDR2 are read off the germline V gene as MGHDK and SYGVNS. At the junction V is shortened by 5 bases and J by 3 bases, with 11 bases in between. The CDR3 spans 14 residues, from the cysteine through the phenylalanine. Here the CDR3 DNA is all that survives: 42 bases in frame from base 1. Sequencing was performed on naive CD8+ T cells sorted from blood. This specimen's cell subset or site label, per the study, means: CD45RA+CCR7+. The sequence joins TRBV25-1 to TRBJ2-1, with TRBD2 as a weak D call on 5 bases. The origin of this receptor is a man aged 25 to 40 in good health. The CDR3 region: CASSTLRDYNEQFF. The bases are TGTGCCAGCAGTACCTTACGGGACTACAATGAGCAGTTCTTC.